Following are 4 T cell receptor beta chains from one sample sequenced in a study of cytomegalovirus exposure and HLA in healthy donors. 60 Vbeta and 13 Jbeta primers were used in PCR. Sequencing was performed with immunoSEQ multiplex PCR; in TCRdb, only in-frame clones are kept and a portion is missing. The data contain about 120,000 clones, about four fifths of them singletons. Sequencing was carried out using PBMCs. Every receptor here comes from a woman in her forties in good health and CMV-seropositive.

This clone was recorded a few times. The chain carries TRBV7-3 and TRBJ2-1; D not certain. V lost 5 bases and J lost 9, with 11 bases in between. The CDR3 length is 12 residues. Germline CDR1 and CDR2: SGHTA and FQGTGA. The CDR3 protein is CASSPSSGEQFF. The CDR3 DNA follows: TGTGCCAGCAGCCCTTCTTCGGGTGAGCAGTTCTTC.

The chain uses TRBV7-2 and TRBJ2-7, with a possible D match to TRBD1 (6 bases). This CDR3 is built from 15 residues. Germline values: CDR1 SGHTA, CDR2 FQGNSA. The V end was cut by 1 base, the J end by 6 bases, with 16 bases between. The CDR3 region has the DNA TGTGCCAGCAGCTTAGTACGTGGGGCAGGGGTCGAGCAGTACTTC. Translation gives CASSLVRGAGVEQYF.

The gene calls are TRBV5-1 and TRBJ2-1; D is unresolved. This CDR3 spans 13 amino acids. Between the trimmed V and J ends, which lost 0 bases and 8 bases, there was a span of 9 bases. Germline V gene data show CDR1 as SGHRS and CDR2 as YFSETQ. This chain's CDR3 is CASSLVERDEQFF. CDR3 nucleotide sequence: TGCGCCAGCAGCTTGGTAGAACGCGATGAGCAGTTCTTC.

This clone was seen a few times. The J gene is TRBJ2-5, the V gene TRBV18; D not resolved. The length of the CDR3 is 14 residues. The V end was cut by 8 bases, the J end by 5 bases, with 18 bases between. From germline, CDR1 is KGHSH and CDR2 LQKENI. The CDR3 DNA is TGTGCCAGCGCCCTCGTTGGAGTGAGGGAGACCCAGTACTTC. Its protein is CASALVGVRETQYF.